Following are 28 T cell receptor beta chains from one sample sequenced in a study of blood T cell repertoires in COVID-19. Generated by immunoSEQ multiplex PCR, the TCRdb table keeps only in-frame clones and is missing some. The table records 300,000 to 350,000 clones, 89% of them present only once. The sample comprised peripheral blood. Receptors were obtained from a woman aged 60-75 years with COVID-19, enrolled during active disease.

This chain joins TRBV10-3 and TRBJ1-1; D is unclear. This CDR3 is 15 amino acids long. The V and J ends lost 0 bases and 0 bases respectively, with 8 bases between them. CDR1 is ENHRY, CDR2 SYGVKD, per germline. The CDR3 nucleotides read TGTGCCATCAGTGAGTCTAGGACTGTGAACACTGAAGCTTTCTTT. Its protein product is CAISESRTVNTEAFF.

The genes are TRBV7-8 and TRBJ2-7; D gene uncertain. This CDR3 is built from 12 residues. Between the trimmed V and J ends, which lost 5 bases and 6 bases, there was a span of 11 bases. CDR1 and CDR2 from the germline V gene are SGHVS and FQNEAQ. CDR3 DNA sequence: TGTGCCAGCAGCCTTACCGGGTCCGAGCAGTACTTC. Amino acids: CASSLTGSEQYF.

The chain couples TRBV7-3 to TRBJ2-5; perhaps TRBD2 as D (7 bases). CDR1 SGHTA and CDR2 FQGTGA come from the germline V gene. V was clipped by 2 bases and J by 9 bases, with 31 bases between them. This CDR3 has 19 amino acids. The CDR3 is CASSLQSTRGGGQREAQYF. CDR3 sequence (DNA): TGTGCCAGCAGCTTACAATCGACGAGAGGCGGGGGCCAAAGAGAAGCCCAGTACTTC.

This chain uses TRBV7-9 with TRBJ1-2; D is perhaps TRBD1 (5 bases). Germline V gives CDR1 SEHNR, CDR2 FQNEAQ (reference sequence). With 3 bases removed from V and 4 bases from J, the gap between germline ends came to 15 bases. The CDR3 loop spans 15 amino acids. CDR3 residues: CASSFESGGGYGYTF. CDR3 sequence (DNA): TGTGCCAGCAGCTTCGAAAGCGGGGGAGGCTATGGCTACACCTTC.

In nucleotides, the CDR3 is TGTGCCAGCAGTTCCGGGACAGGGGACAATCAGCCCCAGCATTTT. Its protein is CASSSGTGDNQPQHF. The chain couples TRBV7-9 to TRBJ1-5, with TRBD1 matching over 10 bases. V lost 6 bases and J lost 3; bases outside the gene matches: 5. The CDR3 covers 15 residues. CDR1 is SEHNR and CDR2 is FQNEAQ in the germline V gene (reference sequence).

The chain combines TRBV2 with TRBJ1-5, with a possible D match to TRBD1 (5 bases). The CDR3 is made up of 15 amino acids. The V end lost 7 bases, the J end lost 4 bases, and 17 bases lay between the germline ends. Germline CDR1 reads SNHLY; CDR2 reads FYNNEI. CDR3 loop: CASILSGEKNQPQHF. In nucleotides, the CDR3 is TGTGCCAGCATACTCTCGGGGGAGAAAAATCAGCCCCAGCATTTT.

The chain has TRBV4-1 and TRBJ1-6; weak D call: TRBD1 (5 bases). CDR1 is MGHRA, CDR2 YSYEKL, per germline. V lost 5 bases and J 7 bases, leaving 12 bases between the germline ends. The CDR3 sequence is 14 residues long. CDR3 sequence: CASSYGGLNSPLHF. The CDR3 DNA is TGCGCCAGCAGCTACGGGGGGTTGAATTCACCCCTCCACTTT.

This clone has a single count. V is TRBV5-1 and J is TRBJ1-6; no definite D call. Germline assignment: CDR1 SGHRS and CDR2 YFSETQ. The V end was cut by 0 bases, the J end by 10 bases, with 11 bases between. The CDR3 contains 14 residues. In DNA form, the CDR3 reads TGCGCCAGCAGCTTGGAGGCAGCTAGATCACCCCTCCACTTT. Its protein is CASSLEAARSPLHF. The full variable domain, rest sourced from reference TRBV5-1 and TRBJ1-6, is KAGVTQTPRYLIKTRGQQVTLSCSPISGHRSVSWYQQTPGQGLQFLFEYFSETQRNKGNFPGRFSGRQFSNSRSEMNVSTLELGDSALYLCASSLEAARSPLHFGNGTRLTVT.

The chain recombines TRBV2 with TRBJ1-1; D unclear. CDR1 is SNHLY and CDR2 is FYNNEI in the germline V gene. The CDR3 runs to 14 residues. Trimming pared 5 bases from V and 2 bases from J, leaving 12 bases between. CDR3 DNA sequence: TGTGCCAGCAGTTATACAGTTTTTAACACTGAAGCTTTCTTT. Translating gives CASSYTVFNTEAFF.

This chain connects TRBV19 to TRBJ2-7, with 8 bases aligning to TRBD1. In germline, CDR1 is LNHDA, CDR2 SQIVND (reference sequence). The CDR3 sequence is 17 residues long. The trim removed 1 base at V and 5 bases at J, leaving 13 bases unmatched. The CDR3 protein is CASSIALPPGGFHEQYF. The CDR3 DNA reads TGTGCCAGTAGTATAGCCCTACCGCCAGGGGGCTTTCACGAGCAGTACTTC.

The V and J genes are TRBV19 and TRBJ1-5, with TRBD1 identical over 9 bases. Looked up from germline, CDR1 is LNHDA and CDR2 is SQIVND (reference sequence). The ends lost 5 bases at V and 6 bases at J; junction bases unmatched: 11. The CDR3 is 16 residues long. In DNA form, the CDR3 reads TGTGCCAGTAGTTCCCAAGGGGACAGGGTGGGTCAGCCCCAGCATTTT. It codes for CASSSQGDRVGQPQHF.

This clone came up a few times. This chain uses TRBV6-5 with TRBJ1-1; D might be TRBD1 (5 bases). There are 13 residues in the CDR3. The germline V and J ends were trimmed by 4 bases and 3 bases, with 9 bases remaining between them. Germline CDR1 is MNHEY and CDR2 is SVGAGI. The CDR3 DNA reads TGTGCCAGCAGTTCGACAGCCTACACTGAAGCTTTCTTT. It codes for CASSSTAYTEAFF.

The CDR3 is CASSNMRGASSYNEQFF. The CDR3 DNA sequence: TGTGCCAGCAGCAATATGCGGGGGGCCTCCTCCTACAATGAGCAGTTCTTC. V is TRBV7-2 and J is TRBJ2-1; 8 positions agree with TRBD2. The germline CDR1 and CDR2 sequences are SGHTA and FQGNSA. This CDR3 contains 17 residues. Trimming at V came to 5 bases and at J to 0 bases, leaving 9 bases not matched to a gene.

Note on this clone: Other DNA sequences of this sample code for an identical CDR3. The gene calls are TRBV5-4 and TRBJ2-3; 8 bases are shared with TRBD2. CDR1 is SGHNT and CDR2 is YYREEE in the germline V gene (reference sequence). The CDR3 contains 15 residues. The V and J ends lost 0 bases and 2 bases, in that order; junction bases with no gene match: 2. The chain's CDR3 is CASSLGLAPTDTQYF. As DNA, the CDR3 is TGTGCCAGCAGCTTGGGACTAGCGCCCACAGATACGCAGTATTTT. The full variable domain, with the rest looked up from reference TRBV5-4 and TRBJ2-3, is ETGVTQSPTHLIKTRGQQVTLRCSSQSGHNTVSWYQQALGQGPQFIFQYYREEENGRGNFPPRFSGLQFPNYSSELNVNALELDDSALYLCASSLGLAPTDTQYFGPGTRLTVL.

CDR3 loop: CASSPNGGGTDTQYF. In nucleotides, the CDR3 is TGTGCCAGCAGCCCAAACGGGGGGGGCACAGATACGCAGTATTTT. The chain has TRBV9 and TRBJ2-3; 8 bases are shared with TRBD2. The germline CDR1 and CDR2 sequences are SGDLS and YYNGEE. CDR3 length: 15 amino acids. The ends lost 4 bases at V and 1 base at J; junction bases unmatched: 5.

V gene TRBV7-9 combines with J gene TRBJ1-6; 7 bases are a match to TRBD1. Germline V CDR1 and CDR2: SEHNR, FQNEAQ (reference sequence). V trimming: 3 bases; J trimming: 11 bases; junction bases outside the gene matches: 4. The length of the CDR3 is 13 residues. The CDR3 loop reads CASSFGQEPPLHF. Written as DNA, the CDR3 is TGTGCCAGCAGCTTCGGACAGGAGCCACCCCTCCACTTT.

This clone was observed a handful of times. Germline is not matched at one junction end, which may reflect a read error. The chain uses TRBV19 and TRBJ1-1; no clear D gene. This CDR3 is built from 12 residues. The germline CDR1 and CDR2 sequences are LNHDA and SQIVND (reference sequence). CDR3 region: CASSLDRTEAFF. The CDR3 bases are TGTGCCAGTAGTTTAGATCGGACTGAAGCTTTCTTT. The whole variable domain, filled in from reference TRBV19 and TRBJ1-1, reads DGGITQSPKYLFRKEGQNVTLSCEQNLNHDAMYWYRQDPGQGLRLIYYSQIVNDFQKGDIAEGYSVSREKKESFPLTVTSAQKNPTAFYLCASSLDRTEAFFGQGTRLTVV.

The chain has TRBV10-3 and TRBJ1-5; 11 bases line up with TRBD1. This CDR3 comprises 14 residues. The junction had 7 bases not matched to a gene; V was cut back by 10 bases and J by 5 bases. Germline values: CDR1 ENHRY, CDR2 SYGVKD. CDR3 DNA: TGTGCCACCACCCCGGGACAGGGGGATCAGCCCCAGCATTTT. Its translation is CATTPGQGDQPQHF.

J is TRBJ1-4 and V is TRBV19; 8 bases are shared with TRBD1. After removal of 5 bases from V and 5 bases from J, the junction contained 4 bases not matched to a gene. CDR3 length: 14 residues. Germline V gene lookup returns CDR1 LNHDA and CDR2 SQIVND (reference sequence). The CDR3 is CASSSRGRNEKLFF. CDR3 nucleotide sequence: TGTGCCAGTAGTTCCAGGGGGCGCAATGAAAAACTGTTTTTT.

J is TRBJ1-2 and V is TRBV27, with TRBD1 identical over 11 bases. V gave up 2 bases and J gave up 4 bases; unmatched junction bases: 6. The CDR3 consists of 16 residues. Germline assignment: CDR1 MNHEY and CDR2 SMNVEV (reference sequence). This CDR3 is CASSLGTGGGLYGYTF. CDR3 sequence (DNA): TGTGCCAGCAGTTTAGGGACAGGGGGGGGACTCTATGGCTACACCTTC.

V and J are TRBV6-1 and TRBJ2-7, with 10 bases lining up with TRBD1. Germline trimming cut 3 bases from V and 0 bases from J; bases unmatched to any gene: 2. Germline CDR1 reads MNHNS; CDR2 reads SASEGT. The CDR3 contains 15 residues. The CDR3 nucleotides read TGTGCCAGCAGTGAGGGGGACAGGGGCTCCTACGAGCAGTACTTC. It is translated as CASSEGDRGSYEQYF.

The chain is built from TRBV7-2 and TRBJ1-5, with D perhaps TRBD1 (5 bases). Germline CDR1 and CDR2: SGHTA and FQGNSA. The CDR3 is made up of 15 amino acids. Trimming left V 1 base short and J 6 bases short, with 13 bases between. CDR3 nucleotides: TGTGCCAGCAGCTTAGTACTACAGGTCCCTCAGCCCCAGCATTTT. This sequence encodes CASSLVLQVPQPQHF.

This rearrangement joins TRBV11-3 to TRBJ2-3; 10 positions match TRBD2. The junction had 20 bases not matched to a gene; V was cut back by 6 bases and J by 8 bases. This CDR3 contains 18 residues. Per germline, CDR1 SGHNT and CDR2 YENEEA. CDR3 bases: TGTGCCAGCAGTCAAACTGCGGTTAGCGGGGGGCCGCACGGTACGCAGTATTTT. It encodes CASSQTAVSGGPHGTQYF.

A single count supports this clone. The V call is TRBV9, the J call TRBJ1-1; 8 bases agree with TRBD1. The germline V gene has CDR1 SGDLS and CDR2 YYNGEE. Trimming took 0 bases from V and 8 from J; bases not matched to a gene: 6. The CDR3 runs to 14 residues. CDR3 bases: TGTGCCAGCAGCGTAGCCGGACAGGGTGGGGAAGCTTTCTTT. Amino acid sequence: CASSVAGQGGEAFF.

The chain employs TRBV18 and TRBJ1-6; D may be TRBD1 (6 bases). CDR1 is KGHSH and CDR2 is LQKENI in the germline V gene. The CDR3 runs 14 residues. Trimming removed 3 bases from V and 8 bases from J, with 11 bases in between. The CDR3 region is CASSPGHRDSPLHF. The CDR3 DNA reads TGTGCCAGCTCACCGGGACACCGGGATTCACCCCTCCACTTT.

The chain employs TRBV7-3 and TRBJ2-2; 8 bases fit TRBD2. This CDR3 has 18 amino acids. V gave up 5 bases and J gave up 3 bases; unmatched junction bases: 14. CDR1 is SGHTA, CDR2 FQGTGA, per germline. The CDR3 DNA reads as TGTGCCAGCAGCCGTACCGGGACTAGTGCTATCCACACCGGGGAGCTGTTTTTT. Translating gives CASSRTGTSAIHTGELFF.

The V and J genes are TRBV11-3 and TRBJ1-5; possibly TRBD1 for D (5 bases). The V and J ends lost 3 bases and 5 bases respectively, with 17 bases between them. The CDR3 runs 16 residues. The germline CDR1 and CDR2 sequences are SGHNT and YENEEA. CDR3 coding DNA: TGTGCCAGCAGCTTTAGGGGTACAGGTCTCTATCAGCCCCAGCATTTT. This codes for CASSFRGTGLYQPQHF.

CDR3 sequence (DNA): TGTGCCAGCAGCTCCCCCCGGGTCGCGAACACCGGGGAGCTGTTTTTT. Protein sequence: CASSSPRVANTGELFF. The J gene is TRBJ2-2, the V gene TRBV7-6; D is ambiguous. This CDR3 is built from 16 residues. V was shortened by 4 bases and J by 0 bases, with 12 bases between the two germline ends. The germline gives CDR1 SGHVS, CDR2 FNYEAQ. Supplemented by reference TRBV7-6 and TRBJ2-2, the full variable domain reads GAGVSQSPRYKVTKRGQDVALRCDPISGHVSLYWYRQALGQGPEFLTYFNYEAQQDKSGLPNDRFSAERPEGSISTLTIQRTEQRDSAMYRCASSSPRVANTGELFFGEGSRLTVL.